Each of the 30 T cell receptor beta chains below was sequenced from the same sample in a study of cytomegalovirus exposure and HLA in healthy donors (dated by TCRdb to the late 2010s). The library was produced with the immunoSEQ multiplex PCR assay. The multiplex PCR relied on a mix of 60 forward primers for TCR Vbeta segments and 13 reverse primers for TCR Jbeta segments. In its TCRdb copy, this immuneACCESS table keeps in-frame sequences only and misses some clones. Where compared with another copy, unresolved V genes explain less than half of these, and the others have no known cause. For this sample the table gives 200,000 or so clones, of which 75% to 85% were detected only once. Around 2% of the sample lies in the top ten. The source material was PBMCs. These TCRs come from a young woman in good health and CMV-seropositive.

CDR3 nucleotide sequence: TGCGCCAGCAGCAACACTAGCGGTTCCTACGAGCAGTACTTC. As protein: CASSNTSGSYEQYF. The chain links TRBV4-1 to TRBJ2-7, with 8 bases lining up with TRBD2. With V trimmed by 5 bases and J by 1 base, 4 bases remained unmatched. The CDR3 totals 14 residues. Germline lookup yields CDR1 MGHRA and CDR2 YSYEKL.

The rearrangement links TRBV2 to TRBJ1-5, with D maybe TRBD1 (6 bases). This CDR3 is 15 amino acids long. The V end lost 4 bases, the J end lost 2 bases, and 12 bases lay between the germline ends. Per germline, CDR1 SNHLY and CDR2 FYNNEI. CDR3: CASSGEGGGNQPQHF. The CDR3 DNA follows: TGTGCCAGCAGTGGGGAGGGGGGAGGCAATCAGCCCCAGCATTTT.

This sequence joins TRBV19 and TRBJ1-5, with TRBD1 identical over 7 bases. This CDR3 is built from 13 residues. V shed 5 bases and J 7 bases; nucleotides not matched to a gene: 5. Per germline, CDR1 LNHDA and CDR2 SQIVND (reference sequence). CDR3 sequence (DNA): TGTGCCAGTAGTTCGAACAGGGGACAGCCCCAGCATTTT. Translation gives CASSSNRGQPQHF. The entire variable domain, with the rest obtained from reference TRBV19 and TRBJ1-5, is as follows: DGGITQSPKYLFRKEGQNVTLSCEQNLNHDAMYWYRQDPGQGLRLIYYSQIVNDFQKGDIAEGYSVSREKKESFPLTVTSAQKNPTAFYLCASSSNRGQPQHFGDGTRLSIL.

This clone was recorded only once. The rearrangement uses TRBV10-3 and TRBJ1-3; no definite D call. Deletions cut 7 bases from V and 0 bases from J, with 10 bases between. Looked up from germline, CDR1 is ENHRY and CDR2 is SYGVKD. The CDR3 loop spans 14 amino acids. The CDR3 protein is CAITAALSGNTIYF. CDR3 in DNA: TGTGCCATCACCGCGGCACTCTCTGGAAACACCATATATTTT.

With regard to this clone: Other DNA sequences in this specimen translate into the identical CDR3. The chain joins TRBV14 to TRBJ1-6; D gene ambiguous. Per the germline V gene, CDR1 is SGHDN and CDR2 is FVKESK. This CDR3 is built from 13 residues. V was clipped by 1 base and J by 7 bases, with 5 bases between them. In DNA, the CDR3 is TGTGCCAGCAGCCAAGGCCGGAATTCACCCCTCCACTTT. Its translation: CASSQGRNSPLHF.

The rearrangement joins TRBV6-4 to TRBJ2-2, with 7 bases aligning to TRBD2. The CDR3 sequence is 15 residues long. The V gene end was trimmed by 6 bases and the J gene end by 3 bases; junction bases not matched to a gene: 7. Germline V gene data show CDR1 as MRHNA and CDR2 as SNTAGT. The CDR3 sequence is CASRGTTGDTGELFF. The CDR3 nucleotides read TGTGCCAGCAGAGGGACTACAGGCGACACCGGGGAGCTGTTTTTT.

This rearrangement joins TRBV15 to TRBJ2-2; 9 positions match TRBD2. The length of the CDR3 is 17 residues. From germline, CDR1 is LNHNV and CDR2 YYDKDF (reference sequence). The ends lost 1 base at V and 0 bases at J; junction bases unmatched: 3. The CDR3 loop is CATSRGLAGSNTGELFF. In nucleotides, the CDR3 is TGTGCCACCAGCAGAGGCCTAGCGGGGTCGAACACCGGGGAGCTGTTTTTT.

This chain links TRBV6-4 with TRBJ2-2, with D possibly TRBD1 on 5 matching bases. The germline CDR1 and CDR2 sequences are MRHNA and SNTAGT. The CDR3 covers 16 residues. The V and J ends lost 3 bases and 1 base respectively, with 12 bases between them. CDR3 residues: CASSEMGGQNTGELFF. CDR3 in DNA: TGTGCCAGCAGTGAGATGGGTGGACAGAACACCGGGGAGCTGTTTTTT.

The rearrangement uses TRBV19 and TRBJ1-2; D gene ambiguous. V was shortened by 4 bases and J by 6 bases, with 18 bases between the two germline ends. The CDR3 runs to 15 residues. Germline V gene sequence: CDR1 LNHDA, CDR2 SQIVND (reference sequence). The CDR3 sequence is CASSRVTALEDGYTF. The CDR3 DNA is TGTGCCAGTAGTAGAGTGACCGCGCTGGAGGATGGCTACACCTTC.

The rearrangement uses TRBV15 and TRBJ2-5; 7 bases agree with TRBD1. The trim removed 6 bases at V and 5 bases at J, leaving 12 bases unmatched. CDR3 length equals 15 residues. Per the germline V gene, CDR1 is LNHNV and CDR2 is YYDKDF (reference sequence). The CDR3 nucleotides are TGTGCCACCAGTAAAGAACAGGGGAAGAGGGAGACCCAGTACTTC. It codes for CATSKEQGKRETQYF.

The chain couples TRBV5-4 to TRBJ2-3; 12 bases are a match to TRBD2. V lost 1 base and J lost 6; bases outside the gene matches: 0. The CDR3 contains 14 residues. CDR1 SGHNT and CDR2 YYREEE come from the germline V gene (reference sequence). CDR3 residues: CASSLTSGGDTQYF. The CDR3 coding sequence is TGTGCCAGCAGCTTGACTAGCGGGGGGGATACGCAGTATTTT.

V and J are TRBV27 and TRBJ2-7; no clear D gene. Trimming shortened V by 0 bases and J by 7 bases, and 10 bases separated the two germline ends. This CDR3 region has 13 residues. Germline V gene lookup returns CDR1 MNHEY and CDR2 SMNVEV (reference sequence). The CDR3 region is CASSLSGTGEQYV. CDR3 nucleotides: TGTGCCAGCAGTTTATCGGGTACTGGAGAGCAGTACGTC.

This chain's CDR3 is CASSQSGGVETQYF. The CDR3 DNA sequence: TGTGCCAGCAGCCAGAGCGGGGGGGTAGAGACCCAGTACTTC. The chain is built from TRBV5-4 and TRBJ2-5, with 10 bases lining up with TRBD2. With V trimmed by 4 bases and J by 4 bases, 4 bases remained unmatched. The germline V gene encodes CDR1 SGHNT and CDR2 YYREEE (reference sequence). This CDR3 is built from 14 residues.

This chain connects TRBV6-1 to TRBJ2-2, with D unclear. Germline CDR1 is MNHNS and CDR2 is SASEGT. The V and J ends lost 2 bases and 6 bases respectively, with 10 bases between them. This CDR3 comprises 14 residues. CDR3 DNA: TGTGCCAGCAGTGAAACCGGTCCGGCCGGGGAGCTGTTTTTT. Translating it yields CASSETGPAGELFF.

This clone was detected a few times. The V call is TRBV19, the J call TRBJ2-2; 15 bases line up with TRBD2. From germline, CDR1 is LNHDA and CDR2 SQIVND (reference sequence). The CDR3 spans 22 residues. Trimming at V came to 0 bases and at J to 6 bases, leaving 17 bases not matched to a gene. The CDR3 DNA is TGTGCCAGTAGTATAGAGCCCCACCTGGCCTGGACTAGCGGGGGGGCCTCCGGGGAGCTGTTTTTT. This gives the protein CASSIEPHLAWTSGGASGELFF.

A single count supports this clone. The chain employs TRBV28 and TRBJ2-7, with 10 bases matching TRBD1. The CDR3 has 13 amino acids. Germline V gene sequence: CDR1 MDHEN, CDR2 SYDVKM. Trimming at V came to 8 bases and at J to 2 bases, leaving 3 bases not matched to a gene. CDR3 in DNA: TGTGCCAGCGAGGGACAGGGGACCTACGAGCAGTACTTC. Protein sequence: CASEGQGTYEQYF. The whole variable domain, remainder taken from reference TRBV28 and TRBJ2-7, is DVKVTQSSRYLVKRTGEKVFLECVQDMDHENMFWYRQDPGLGLRLIYFSYDVKMKEKGDIPEGYSVSREKKERFSLILESASTNQTSMYLCASEGQGTYEQYFGPGTRLTVT.

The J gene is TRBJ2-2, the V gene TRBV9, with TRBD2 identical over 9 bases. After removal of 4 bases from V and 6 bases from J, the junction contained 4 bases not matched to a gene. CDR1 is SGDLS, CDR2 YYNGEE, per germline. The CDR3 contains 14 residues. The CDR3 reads CASSILAGAGELFF. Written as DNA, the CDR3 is TGTGCCAGCAGCATCTTAGCGGGGGCCGGGGAGCTGTTTTTT.

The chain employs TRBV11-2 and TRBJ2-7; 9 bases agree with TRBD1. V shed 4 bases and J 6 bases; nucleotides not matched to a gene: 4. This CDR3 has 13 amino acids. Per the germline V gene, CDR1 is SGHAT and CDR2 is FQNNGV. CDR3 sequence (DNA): TGTGCCAGCAGCTCGGGGACAGGGCTCGAGCAGTACTTC. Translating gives CASSSGTGLEQYF.

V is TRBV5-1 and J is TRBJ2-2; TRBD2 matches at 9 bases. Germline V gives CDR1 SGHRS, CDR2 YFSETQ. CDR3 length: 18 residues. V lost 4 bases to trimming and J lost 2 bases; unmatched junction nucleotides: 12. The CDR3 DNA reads TGCGCCAGCAGCCAAATAACCGCGGGGGGGCGCAACACCGGGGAGCTGTTTTTT. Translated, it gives CASSQITAGGRNTGELFF. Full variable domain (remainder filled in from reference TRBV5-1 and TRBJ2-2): KAGVTQTPRYLIKTRGQQVTLSCSPISGHRSVSWYQQTPGQGLQFLFEYFSETQRNKGNFPGRFSGRQFSNSRSEMNVSTLELGDSALYLCASSQITAGGRNTGELFFGEGSRLTVL.

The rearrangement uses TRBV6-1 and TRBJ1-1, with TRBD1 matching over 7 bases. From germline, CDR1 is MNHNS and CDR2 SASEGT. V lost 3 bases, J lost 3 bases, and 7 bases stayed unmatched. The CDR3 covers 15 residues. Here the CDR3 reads CASSDMDRSHTEAFF. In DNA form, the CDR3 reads TGTGCCAGCAGTGACATGGACAGGTCGCACACTGAAGCTTTCTTT.

CDR3 bases: TGTGCCAGCAGCTTGATGCTAGCGGGAGTAAATGAGCAGTTCTTC. Its protein product is CASSLMLAGVNEQFF. J is TRBJ2-1 and V is TRBV5-8, with 10 bases matching TRBD2. V lost 1 base and J lost 7; bases outside the gene matches: 5. The CDR3 runs 15 residues. Germline loops: CDR1 SGHTS, CDR2 YDEGEE.

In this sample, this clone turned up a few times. CDR3 DNA sequence: TGTGCCAGCAGCCAGGGACTAGCGGGGGGGACAGATACGCAGTATTTT. Amino acid sequence: CASSQGLAGGTDTQYF. The chain recombines TRBV7-3 with TRBJ2-3, with 16 bases aligning to TRBD2. Germline CDR1 reads SGHTA; CDR2 reads FQGTGA. V dropped 5 bases and J dropped 3; count of bases not matched to a gene: 2. The CDR3 totals 16 residues.

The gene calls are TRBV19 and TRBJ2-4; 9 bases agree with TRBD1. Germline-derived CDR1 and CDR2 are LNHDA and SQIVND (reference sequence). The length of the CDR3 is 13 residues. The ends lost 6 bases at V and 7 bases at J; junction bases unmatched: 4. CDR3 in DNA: TGTGCCAGTAGGATGACAGGGGGTAACATTCAGTACTTC. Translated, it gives CASRMTGGNIQYF. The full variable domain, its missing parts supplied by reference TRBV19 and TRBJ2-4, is DGGITQSPKYLFRKEGQNVTLSCEQNLNHDAMYWYRQDPGQGLRLIYYSQIVNDFQKGDIAEGYSVSREKKESFPLTVTSAQKNPTAFYLCASRMTGGNIQYFGAGTRLSVL.

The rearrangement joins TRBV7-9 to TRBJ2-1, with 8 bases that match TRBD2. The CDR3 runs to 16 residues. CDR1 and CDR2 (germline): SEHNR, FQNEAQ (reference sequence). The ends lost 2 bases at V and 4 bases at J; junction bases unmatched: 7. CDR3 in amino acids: CASSLSIRGGYNEQFF. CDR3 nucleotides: TGTGCCAGCAGCTTATCAATCCGGGGGGGATACAATGAGCAGTTCTTC.

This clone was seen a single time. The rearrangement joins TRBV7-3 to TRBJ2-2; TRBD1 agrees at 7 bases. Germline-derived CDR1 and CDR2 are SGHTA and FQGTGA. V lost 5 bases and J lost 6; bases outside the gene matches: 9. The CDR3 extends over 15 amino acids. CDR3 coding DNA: TGTGCCAGCAGCCCCGACAGGGAGTCAGCCGGGGAGCTGTTTTTT. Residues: CASSPDRESAGELFF.

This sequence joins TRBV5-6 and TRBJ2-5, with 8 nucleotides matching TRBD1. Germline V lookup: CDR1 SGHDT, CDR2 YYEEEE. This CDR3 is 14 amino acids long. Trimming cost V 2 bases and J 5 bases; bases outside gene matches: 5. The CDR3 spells CASSFPGGKETQYF. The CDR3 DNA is TGTGCCAGCAGCTTCCCAGGGGGCAAGGAGACCCAGTACTTC.

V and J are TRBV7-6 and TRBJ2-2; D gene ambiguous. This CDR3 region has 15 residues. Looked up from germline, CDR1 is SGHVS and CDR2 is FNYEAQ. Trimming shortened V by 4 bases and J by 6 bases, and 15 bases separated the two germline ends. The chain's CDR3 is CASSSGIRSAGELFF. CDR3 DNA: TGTGCCAGCAGCTCCGGAATCAGGTCGGCCGGGGAGCTGTTTTTT. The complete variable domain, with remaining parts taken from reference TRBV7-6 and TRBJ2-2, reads GAGVSQSPRYKVTKRGQDVALRCDPISGHVSLYWYRQALGQGPEFLTYFNYEAQQDKSGLPNDRFSAERPEGSISTLTIQRTEQRDSAMYRCASSSGIRSAGELFFGEGSRLTVL.

The CDR3 is CASSVTVREQFF. CDR3 nucleotides: TGTGCCAGCAGTGTGACAGTACGTGAGCAGTTCTTC. The chain uses TRBV2 and TRBJ2-1; D might be TRBD1 (5 bases). The CDR3 contains 12 residues. CDR1 is SNHLY, CDR2 FYNNEI, per germline. Deletions cut 4 bases from V and 9 bases from J, with 10 bases between.

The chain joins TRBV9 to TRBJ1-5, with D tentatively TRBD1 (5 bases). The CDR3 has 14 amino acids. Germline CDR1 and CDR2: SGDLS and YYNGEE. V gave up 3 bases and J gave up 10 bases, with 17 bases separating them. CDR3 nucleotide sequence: TGTGCCAGCAGCGCAGGGTCTGGGATACAACCCCAGCATTTT. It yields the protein CASSAGSGIQPQHF.

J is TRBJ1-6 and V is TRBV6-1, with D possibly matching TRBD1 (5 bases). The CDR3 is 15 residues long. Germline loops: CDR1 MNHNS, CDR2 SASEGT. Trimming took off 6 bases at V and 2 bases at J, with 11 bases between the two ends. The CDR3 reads CASSGGVTYNSPLHF. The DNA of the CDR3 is TGTGCCAGCAGCGGGGGGGTTACCTATAATTCACCCCTCCACTTT.